This T cell receptor (beta chain) comes out of a study of shared clonotypes between healthy human individuals. Generated by immunoSEQ multiplex PCR, the TCRdb table keeps only in-frame clones and is missing some. The table records just under 350,000 clones, less than 75% of them present only once. Study-level points and caveats: At large depth, rarefaction still showed sorted-subset sequencing to be incomplete. Generally, naive subsets came out with larger estimated richness than memory subsets.

Trimming stripped 5 bases from V and 2 bases from J, with 16 bases between. CDR1 and CDR2 (germline): SEHNR, FQNEAQ (reference sequence). This CDR3 contains 15 residues. As to this clone: Its antigen is unidentified.

This receptor was identified in a man aged 30 to 45 in good health. The rearrangement uses TRBV7-9 and TRBJ2-7; a weak D match, TRBD2 (7 bases). Sample: memory CD4+ T cells sorted from blood. Subset given: CD45RA-negative fraction. CDR3 region: CASSQRGGNPYEQYF. The DNA of the CDR3 is TGTGCCAGCAGCCAAAGGGGGGGAAACCCCTACGAGCAGTACTTC.